This record concerns one T cell receptor (beta chain) sequence. No antigen is known for it. The data are from a study of T cell responses to AZD1222 COVID-19 vaccine. Germline values: CDR1 SQVTM, CDR2 ANQGSEA. The CDR3 has 14 residues. Trimming stripped 6 bases from V and 2 bases from J, with 16 bases between. General study results and limits: It should be noted that donors were predominantly white British and more often female, and clonal diversity was possibly underestimated.

Sequenced by immunoSEQ multiplex PCR; TCRdb stores in-frame clones only, minus some. The data hold 90,000 to 130,000 clones, with roughly 89% observed a single time. V and J are TRBV29-1 and TRBJ2-5, with a weak D call TRBD2 (7 bases). The receptor comes from an adult who received the AZD1222 COVID-19 vaccine. This specimen was peripheral blood, taken 28 days after the second AZD1222 dose. DNA of the CDR3: TGCAGCGTGGGGGGCGGAGCGGGACAAGAGACCCAGTACTTC. Translated: CSVGGGAGQETQYF. Based on the CDR3 plus reference TRBV29-1 and TRBJ2-5, the full variable domain is SAVISQKPSRDICQRGTSLTIQCQVDSQVTMMFWYRQQPGQSLTLIATANQGSEATYESGFVIDKFPISRPNLTFSTLTVSNMSPEDSSIYLCSVGGGAGQETQYFGPGTRLLVL.